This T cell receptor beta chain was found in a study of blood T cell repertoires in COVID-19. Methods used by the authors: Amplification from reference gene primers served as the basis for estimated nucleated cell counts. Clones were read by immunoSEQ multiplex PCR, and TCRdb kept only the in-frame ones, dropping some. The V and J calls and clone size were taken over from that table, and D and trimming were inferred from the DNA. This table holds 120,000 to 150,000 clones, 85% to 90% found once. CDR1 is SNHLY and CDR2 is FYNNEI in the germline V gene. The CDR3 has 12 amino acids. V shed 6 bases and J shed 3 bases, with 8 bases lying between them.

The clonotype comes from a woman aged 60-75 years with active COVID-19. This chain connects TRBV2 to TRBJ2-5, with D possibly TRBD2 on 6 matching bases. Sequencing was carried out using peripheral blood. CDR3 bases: TGTGCCAGCAGCGGGACTGAAGAGACCCAGTACTTC. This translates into CASSGTEETQYF.